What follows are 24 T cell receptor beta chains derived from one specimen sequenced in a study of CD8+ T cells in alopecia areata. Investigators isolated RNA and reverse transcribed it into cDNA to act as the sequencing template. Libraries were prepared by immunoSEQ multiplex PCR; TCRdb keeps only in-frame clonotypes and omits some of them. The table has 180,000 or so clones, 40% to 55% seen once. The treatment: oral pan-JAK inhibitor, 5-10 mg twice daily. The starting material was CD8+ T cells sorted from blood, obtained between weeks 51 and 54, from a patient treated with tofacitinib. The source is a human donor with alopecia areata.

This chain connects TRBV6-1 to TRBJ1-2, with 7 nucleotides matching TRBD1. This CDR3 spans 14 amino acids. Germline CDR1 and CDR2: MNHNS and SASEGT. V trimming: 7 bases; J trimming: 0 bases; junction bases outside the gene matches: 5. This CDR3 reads CASTPGTANYGYTF. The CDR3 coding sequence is TGTGCCAGCACCCCTGGGACAGCTAACTATGGCTACACCTTC.

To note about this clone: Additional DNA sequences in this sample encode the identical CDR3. The CDR3 sequence: CASSLGGNNQPQHF. Written as DNA, the CDR3 is TGTGCCAGCAGCCTTGGGGGGAACAATCAGCCCCAGCATTTT. The gene calls are TRBV7-9 and TRBJ1-5, with a tentative D call TRBD1 (5 bases). Trimming took off 5 bases at V and 3 bases at J, with 11 bases between the two ends. Germline values: CDR1 SEHNR, CDR2 FQNEAQ (reference sequence). The CDR3 runs to 14 residues.

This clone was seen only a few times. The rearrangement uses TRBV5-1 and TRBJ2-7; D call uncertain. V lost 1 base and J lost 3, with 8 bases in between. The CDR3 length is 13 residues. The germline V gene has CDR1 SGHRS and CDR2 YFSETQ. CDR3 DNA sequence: TGCGCCAGCAGCTTGATGACCAACTACGAGCAGTACTTC. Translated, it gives CASSLMTNYEQYF.

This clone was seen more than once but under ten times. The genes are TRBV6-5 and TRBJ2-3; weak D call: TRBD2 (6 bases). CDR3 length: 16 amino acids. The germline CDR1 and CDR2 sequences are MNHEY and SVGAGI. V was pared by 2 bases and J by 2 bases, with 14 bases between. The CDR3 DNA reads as TGTGCCAGCAGTTACGATCTAGCGTCCCTCACAGATACGCAGTATTTT. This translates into CASSYDLASLTDTQYF.

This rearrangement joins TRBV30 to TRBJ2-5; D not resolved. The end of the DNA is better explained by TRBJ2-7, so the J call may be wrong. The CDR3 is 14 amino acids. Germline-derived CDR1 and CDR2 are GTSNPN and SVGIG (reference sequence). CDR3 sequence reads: CAWSQTLSSYEQYF. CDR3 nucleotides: TGTGCCTGGAGTCAGACGCTGAGCTCCTACGAGCAGTACTTC.

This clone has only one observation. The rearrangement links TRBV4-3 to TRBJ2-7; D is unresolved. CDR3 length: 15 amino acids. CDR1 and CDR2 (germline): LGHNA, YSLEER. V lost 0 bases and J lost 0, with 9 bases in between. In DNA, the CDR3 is TGCGCCAGCAGCCAAGAACTGGAGACCTCCTACGAGCAGTACTTC. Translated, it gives CASSQELETSYEQYF.

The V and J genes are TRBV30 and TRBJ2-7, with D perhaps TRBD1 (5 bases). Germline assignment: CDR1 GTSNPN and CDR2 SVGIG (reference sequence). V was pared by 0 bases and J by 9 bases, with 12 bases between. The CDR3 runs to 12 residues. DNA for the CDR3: TGTGCCTGGAGTGTACAAGGGGTTGGGCAGTACTTC. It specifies CAWSVQGVGQYF.

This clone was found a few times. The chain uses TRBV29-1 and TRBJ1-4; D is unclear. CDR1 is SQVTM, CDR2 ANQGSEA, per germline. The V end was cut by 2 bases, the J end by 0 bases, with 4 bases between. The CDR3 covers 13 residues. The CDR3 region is CSVERATNEKLFF. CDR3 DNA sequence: TGCAGCGTTGAACGGGCAACTAATGAAAAACTGTTTTTT.

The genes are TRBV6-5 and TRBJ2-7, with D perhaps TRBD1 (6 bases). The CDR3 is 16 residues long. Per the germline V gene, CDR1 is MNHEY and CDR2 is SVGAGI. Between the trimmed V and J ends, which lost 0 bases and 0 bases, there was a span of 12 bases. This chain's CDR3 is CASSYSTGTHSYEQYF. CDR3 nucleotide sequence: TGTGCCAGCAGTTACTCTACGGGGACACACTCCTACGAGCAGTACTTC.

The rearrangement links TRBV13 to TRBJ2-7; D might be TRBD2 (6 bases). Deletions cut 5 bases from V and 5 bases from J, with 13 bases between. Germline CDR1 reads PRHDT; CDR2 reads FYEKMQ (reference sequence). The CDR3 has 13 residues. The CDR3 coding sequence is TGTGCCAGCAGCCTGATTTCGGGGGACGAGCAGTACTTC. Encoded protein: CASSLISGDEQYF.

This CDR3 is CASSTTEFYEQYF. The CDR3 DNA follows: TGTGCCAGCAGTACGACAGAATTCTACGAGCAGTACTTC. The chain is built from TRBV6-5 and TRBJ2-7, with D perhaps matching TRBD1 (5 bases). CDR1 and CDR2 from the germline V gene are MNHEY and SVGAGI. The CDR3 totals 13 residues. Trimming cost V 5 bases and J 3 bases, with 11 bases left between them.

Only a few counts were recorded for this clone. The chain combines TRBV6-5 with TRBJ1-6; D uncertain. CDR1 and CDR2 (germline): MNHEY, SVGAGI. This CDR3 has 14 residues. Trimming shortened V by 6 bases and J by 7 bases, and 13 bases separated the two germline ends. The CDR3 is CASSPSGLNSPLHF. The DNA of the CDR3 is TGTGCCAGCAGCCCCTCTGGGCTGAATTCACCCCTCCACTTT.

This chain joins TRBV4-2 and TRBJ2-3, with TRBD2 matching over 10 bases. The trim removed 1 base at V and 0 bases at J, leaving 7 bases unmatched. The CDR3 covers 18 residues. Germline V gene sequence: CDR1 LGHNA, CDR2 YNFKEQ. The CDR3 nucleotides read TGTGCCAGCAGCCAAGGAGGACTAGCGGCCGAAAGCACAGATACGCAGTATTTT. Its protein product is CASSQGGLAAESTDTQYF.

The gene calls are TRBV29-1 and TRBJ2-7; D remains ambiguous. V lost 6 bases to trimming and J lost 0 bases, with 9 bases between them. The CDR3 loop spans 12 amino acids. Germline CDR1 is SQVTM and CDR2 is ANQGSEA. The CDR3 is CSVRTVSYEQYF. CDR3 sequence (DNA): TGCAGCGTCAGGACGGTCTCCTACGAGCAGTACTTC.

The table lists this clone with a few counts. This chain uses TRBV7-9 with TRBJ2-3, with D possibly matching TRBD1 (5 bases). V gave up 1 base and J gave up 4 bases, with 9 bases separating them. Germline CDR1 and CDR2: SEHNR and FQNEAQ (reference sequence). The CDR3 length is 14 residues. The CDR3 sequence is CASSLGQGPDTQYF. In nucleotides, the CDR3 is TGTGCCAGCAGCTTAGGCCAGGGCCCAGATACGCAGTATTTT.

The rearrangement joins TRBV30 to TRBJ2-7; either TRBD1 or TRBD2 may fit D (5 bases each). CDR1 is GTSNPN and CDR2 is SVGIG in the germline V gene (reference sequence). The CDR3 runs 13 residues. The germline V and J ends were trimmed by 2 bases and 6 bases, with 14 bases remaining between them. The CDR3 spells CAWSSLWGSEQYF. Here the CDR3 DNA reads TGTGCCTGGAGTAGTTTATGGGGGTCCGAGCAGTACTTC.

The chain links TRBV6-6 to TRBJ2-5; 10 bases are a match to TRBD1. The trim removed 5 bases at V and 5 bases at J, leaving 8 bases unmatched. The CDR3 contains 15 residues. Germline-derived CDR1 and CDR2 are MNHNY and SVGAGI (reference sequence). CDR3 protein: CASSPGTGDVETQYF. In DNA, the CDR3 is TGTGCCAGCAGTCCCGGGACAGGGGATGTGGAGACCCAGTACTTC.

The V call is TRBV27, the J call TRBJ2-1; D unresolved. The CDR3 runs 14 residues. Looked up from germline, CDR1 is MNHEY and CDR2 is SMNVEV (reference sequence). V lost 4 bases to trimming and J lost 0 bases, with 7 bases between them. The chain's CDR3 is CASSSLGSYNEQFF. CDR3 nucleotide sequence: TGTGCCAGCAGTTCCCTCGGCTCCTACAATGAGCAGTTCTTC.

CDR3: CASSQLLAGDTYEQYF. DNA for the CDR3: TGCGCCAGCAGCCAACTACTAGCGGGGGACACCTACGAGCAGTACTTC. The J gene is TRBJ2-7, the V gene TRBV4-1; 11 bases agree with TRBD2. J was trimmed by 2 bases and V by 2 bases; bases with no gene match: 5. The CDR3 contains 16 residues. Germline lookup yields CDR1 MGHRA and CDR2 YSYEKL.

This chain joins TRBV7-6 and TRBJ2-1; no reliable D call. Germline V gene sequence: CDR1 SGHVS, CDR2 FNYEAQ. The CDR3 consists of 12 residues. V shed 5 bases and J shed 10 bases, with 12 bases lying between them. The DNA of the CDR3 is TGTGCCAGCAGCCTTATTCCTGGCGAGCAGTTCTTC. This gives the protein CASSLIPGEQFF.

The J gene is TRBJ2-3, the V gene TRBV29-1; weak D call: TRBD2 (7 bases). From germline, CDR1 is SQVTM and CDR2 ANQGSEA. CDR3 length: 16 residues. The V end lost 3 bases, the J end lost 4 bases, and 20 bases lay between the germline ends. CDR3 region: CSVEGGDKTTADTQYF. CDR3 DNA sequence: TGCAGCGTTGAGGGGGGGGACAAAACCACGGCAGATACGCAGTATTTT.

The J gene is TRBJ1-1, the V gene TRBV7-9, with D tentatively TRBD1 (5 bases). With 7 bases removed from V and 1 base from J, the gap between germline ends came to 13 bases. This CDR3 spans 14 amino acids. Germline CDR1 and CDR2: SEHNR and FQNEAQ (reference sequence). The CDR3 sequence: CASTQGGANTEAFF. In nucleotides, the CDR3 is TGTGCCAGCACCCAGGGAGGGGCGAACACTGAAGCTTTCTTT.

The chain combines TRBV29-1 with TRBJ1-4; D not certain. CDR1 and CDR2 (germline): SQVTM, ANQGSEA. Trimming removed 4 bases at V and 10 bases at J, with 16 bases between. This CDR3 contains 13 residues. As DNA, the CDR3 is TGCAGCGTTGGGGCCGGGGATAGTGGAAAACTGTTTTTT. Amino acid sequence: CSVGAGDSGKLFF.

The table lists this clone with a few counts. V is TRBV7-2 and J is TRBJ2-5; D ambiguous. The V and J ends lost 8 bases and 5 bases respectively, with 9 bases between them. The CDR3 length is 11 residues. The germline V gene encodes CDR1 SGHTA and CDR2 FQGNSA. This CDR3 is CASGSGETQYF. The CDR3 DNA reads TGTGCCAGCGGATCCGGTGAGACCCAGTACTTC. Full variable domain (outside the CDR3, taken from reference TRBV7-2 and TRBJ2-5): GAGVSQSPSNKVTEKGKDVELRCDPISGHTALYWYRQSLGQGLEFLIYFQGNSAPDKSGLPSDRFSAERTGGSVSTLTIQRTQQEDSAVYLCASGSGETQYFGPGTRLLVL.